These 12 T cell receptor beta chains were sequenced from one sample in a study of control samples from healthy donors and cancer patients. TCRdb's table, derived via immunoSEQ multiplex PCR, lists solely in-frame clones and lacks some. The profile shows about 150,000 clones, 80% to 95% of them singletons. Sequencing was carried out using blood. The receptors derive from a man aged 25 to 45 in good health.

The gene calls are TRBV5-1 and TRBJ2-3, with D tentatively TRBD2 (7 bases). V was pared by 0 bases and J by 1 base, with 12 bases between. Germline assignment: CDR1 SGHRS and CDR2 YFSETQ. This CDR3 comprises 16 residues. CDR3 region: CASSLVGGRGTDTQYF. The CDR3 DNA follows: TGCGCCAGCAGCTTGGTCGGGGGGCGCGGCACAGATACGCAGTATTTT.

The CDR3 loop is CSVELELAHEQYF. The DNA of the CDR3 is TGCAGCGTTGAGTTAGAATTGGCCCACGAGCAGTACTTC. The chain carries TRBV29-1 and TRBJ2-7; D is ambiguous. The V and J ends lost 3 bases and 5 bases respectively, with 14 bases between them. From germline, CDR1 is SQVTM and CDR2 ANQGSEA. The length of the CDR3 is 13 residues.

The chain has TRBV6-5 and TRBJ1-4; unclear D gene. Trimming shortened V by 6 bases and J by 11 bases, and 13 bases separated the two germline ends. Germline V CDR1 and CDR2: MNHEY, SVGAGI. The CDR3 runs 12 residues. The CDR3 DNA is TGTGCCAGCAGGGTTGACACCTCTAAACTGTTTTTT. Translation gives CASRVDTSKLFF.

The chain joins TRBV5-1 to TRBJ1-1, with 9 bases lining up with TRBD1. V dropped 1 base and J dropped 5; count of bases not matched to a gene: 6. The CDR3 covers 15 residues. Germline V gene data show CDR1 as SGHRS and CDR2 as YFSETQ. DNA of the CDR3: TGCGCCAGCAGCTTGTCGACAGGGGGTCGGACTGAAGCTTTCTTT. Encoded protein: CASSLSTGGRTEAFF.

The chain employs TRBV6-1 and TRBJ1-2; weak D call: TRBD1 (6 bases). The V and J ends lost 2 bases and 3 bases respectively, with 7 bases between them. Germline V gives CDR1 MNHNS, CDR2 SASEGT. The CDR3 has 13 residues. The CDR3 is CASSETGYYGYTF. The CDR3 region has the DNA TGTGCCAGCAGTGAAACAGGGTACTATGGCTACACCTTC.

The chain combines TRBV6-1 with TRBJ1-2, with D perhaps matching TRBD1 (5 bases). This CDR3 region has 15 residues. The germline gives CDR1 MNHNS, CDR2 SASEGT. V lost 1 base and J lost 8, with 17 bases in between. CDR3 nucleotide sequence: TGTGCCAGCAGTGAAGGGGACGGCTTCAGGAGGGGCTACACCTTC. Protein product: CASSEGDGFRRGYTF.

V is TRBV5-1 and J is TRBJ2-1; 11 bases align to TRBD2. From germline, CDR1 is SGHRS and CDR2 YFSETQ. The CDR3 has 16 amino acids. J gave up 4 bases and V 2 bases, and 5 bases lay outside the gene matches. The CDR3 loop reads CASSFSGTSGYNEQFF. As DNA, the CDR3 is TGCGCCAGCAGCTTTTCCGGGACTAGCGGTTACAATGAGCAGTTCTTC.

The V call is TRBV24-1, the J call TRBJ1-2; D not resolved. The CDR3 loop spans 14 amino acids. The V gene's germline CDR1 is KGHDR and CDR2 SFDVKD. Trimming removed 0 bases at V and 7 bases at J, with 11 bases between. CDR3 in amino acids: CATSDLQRQSGYTF. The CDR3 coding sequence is TGTGCCACCAGTGATTTGCAGCGCCAATCTGGCTACACCTTC.

CDR3 protein: CASSSKDRAREAFF. The CDR3 nucleotides read TGTGCCAGCAGTTCCAAAGACAGGGCTCGTGAAGCTTTCTTT. The chain is built from TRBV6-1 and TRBJ1-1; 7 bases match TRBD1. CDR1 and CDR2 from the germline V gene are MNHNS and SASEGT. The CDR3 runs 14 residues. Trimming removed 5 bases from V and 7 bases from J; junction bases left unmatched: 10.

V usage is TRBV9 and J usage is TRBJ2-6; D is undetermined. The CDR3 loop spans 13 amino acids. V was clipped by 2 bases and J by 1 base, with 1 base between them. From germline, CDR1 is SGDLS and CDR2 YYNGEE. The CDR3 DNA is TGTGCCAGCAGCGTTTCTGGGGCCAACGTCCTGACTTTC. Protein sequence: CASSVSGANVLTF.

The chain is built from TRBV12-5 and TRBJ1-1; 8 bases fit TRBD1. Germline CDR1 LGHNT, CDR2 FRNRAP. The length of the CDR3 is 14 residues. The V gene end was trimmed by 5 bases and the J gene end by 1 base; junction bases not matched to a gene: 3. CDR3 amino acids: CASGTGQGNTEAFF. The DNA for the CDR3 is TGTGCTAGTGGTACCGGACAGGGGAACACTGAAGCTTTCTTT.

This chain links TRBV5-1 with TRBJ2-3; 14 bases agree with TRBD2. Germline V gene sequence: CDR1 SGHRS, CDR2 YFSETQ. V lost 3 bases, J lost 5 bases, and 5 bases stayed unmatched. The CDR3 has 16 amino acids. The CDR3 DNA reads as TGCGCCAGCAGCTCCGGGACTAGCGGGGGTAAAGATACGCAGTATTTT. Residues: CASSSGTSGGKDTQYF.